Presented here are 2 T cell receptor beta chains from one specimen sequenced in a study of blood T cell repertoires in COVID-19. Here immunoSEQ multiplex PCR was the method, and the copy in TCRdb shows in-frame clones only, minus some. The table lists about 220,000 clones, roughly 80% of them singletons. Source material: peripheral blood. The receptors shown here come from a woman aged 60 to 75 who had recovered from COVID-19.

The chain couples TRBV7-2 to TRBJ2-3; TRBD1 is a possible D gene (5 bases). Trimming stripped 1 base from V and 4 bases from J, with 9 bases between. Germline values: CDR1 SGHTA, CDR2 FQGNSA. CDR3 size: 14 residues. The DNA of the CDR3 is TGTGCCAGCAGCTTAGTCCAGGGCTCAGATACGCAGTATTTT. Translation gives CASSLVQGSDTQYF.

Notes on this clone: The identical CDR3 is also encoded by other nucleotide sequences in the sample. The CDR3 reads CASSYSGGNTGELFF. The CDR3 DNA is TGTGCCAGCAGTTATTCGGGGGGGAACACCGGGGAGCTGTTTTTT. The V and J genes are TRBV6-5 and TRBJ2-2; 7 bases map to TRBD2. The germline gives CDR1 MNHEY, CDR2 SVGAGI. With 3 bases clipped from V and 1 base from J, the junction kept 2 bases outside the gene matches. The CDR3 runs to 15 residues.